A single sample is the source of the 15 T cell receptor beta chains below, sequenced in a study of early T cells in non-severe SARS-CoV-2 infection. TCRdb recomputed calls from the 5' RACE reads with MiXCR, one row per CDR3 protein. Of tens of thousands of distinct CDR3 sequences listed, around 14% are singletons. The sequenced material came from whole blood. The receptor source for this set is an adult who was a healthcare worker with PCR-confirmed SARS-CoV-2 infection or an uninfected control (not recorded which).

The sample holds a few counts of this clonotype. The V call is TRBV30, the J call TRBJ1-5, with TRBD1 matching 7 bases. This CDR3 has 13 amino acids. Germline CDR1 reads GTSNPN; CDR2 reads SVGIG (reference sequence). With V trimmed by 1 base and J by 11 bases, 8 bases remained unmatched. Here the CDR3 reads CAWSGQGLTSQHF. CDR3 nucleotide sequence: TGTGCCTGGAGTGGACAGGGTTTAACGTCCCAGCATTTT.

The chain employs TRBV9 and TRBJ2-3; D uncertain. Trimming took off 0 bases at V and 6 bases at J, with 8 bases between the two ends. Germline assignment: CDR1 SGDLS and CDR2 YYNGEE. The length of the CDR3 is 13 residues. For the CDR3, the DNA is TGTGCCAGCAGCGTAGCGGTTTCGGATACGCAGTATTTT. This gives the protein CASSVAVSDTQYF.

The chain carries TRBV13 and TRBJ2-3; no clear D. V was cut by 9 bases and J by 2 bases, with 12 bases left in between. Germline V gene data show CDR1 as PRHDT and CDR2 as FYEKMQ (reference sequence). This CDR3 has 13 amino acids. The CDR3 here is CASRTYSTDTQYF. CDR3 coding DNA: TGTGCCAGTAGGACCTATTCCACAGATACGCAGTATTTT.

The chain has TRBV12-3 or TRBV12-4 and TRBJ2-5; possibly TRBD2 for D (6 bases). This CDR3 has 14 residues. Trimming removed 2 bases at V and 4 bases at J, with 11 bases between. CDR3 amino acids: CASSLLRGVETQYF. As DNA, the CDR3 is TGTGCCAGCAGTTTACTGCGGGGAGTAGAGACCCAGTACTTC.

This clonotype was seen ten or more times. The chain links TRBV12-3 or TRBV12-4 to TRBJ1-6; TRBD1 matches 8 bases. CDR3 length equals 13 residues. V lost 5 bases, J lost 10 bases, and 4 bases stayed unmatched. The CDR3: CASSQGAGSPLHF. Written as DNA, the CDR3 is TGTGCCAGCAGTCAGGGGGCAGGATCACCCCTCCACTTT.

This clonotype was observed a handful of times. The chain links TRBV11-2 to TRBJ2-1; maybe TRBD1 (5 bases). The CDR3 extends over 13 amino acids. Germline V gives CDR1 SGHAT, CDR2 FQNNGV. With 1 base removed from V and 9 bases from J, the gap between germline ends came to 10 bases. The CDR3 loop reads CASSLAGRSEQFF. In DNA, the CDR3 is TGTGCCAGCAGCTTAGCAGGGCGGAGTGAGCAGTTCTTC. The whole variable domain, filled in from reference TRBV11-2 and TRBJ2-1, reads EAGVAQSPRYKIIEKRQSVAFWCNPISGHATLYWYQQILGQGPKLLIQFQNNGVVDDSQLPKDRFSAERLKGVDSTLKIQPAKLEDSAVYLCASSLAGRSEQFFGPGTRLTVL.

This clonotype showed up just a few times. The J gene is TRBJ1-3, the V gene TRBV12-3 or TRBV12-4; tentatively, D is TRBD1 (6 bases). The V and J ends lost 6 bases and 6 bases respectively, with 12 bases between them. This CDR3 spans 13 amino acids. The CDR3 is CASSLGQSNTIYF. Written as DNA, the CDR3 is TGTGCCAGCAGCCTTGGACAGTCAAACACCATATATTTT.

This clonotype was counted only a few times. The chain carries TRBV3-1 and TRBJ2-5; D could derive from TRBD1 or TRBD2 (5 bases each). The CDR3 has 15 amino acids. V was clipped by 0 bases and J by 4 bases, with 12 bases between them. Per the germline V gene, CDR1 is LGHDT and CDR2 is YNNKEL (reference sequence). This CDR3 reads CASSQDWGPAETQYF. The CDR3 region has the DNA TGTGCCAGCAGCCAAGATTGGGGACCAGCAGAGACCCAGTACTTC.

The chain joins TRBV21-1 to TRBJ2-2; whether TRBD1, the table's D call, matches the DNA was not checked. TRBV21-1 is designated a pseudogene. The CDR3 totals 16 residues. This CDR3 reads CASSPLGGHNTGELFF. DNA for the CDR3: TGTGCCAGCAGCCCCCTCGGGGGACACAACACCGGGGAGCTGTTTTTT.

This clonotype came up a few times. The chain couples TRBV12-3 or TRBV12-4 to TRBJ2-7; 12 nucleotides match TRBD2. The ends lost 5 bases at V and 5 bases at J; junction bases unmatched: 4. The CDR3 spans 14 residues. CDR3 loop: CASSPTSGGHEQYF. The DNA of the CDR3 is TGTGCCAGCAGTCCGACTAGCGGGGGCCACGAGCAGTACTTC.

J is TRBJ2-1 and V is TRBV3-1; 11 nucleotides agree with TRBD2. Trimming took 3 bases from V and 3 from J; bases not matched to a gene: 4. CDR3 length: 16 amino acids. Germline assignment: CDR1 LGHDT and CDR2 YNNKEL (reference sequence). Written as DNA, the CDR3 is TGTGCCAGCAGCCAGTCTAGCGGGGGGTACTACAATGAGCAGTTCTTC. Translation: CASSQSSGGYYNEQFF.

This clonotype was detected once. V usage is TRBV5-1 and J usage is TRBJ2-5; D not certain. Germline V gene data show CDR1 as SGHRS and CDR2 as YFSETQ. The ends were cut back, 0 bases at V and 2 bases at J, with 14 bases in the middle. This CDR3 has 16 amino acids. This CDR3 reads CASSLVEGFTQETQYF. CDR3 sequence (DNA): TGCGCCAGCAGCTTGGTCGAAGGGTTTACTCAAGAGACCCAGTACTTC.

The chain's CDR3 is CASSSGADTQYF. CDR3 DNA: TGTGCCAGCAGCTCAGGGGCAGATACGCAGTATTTT. The V gene is TRBV7-2, the J gene TRBJ2-3, with a possible D match to TRBD1 (6 bases). Per the germline V gene, CDR1 is SGHTA and CDR2 is FQGNSA. V was trimmed by 4 bases and J by 4 bases, leaving 6 bases between them. This CDR3 is built from 12 residues.

This clonotype was recorded many times. The V gene is TRBV11-2, the J gene TRBJ2-7; D call uncertain. The CDR3 covers 12 residues. The germline CDR1 and CDR2 sequences are SGHAT and FQNNGV. The V gene lost 4 bases and the J gene lost 4 bases, with 8 bases spanning the gap. The CDR3 region is CASSSDPYEQYF. In nucleotides, the CDR3 is TGTGCCAGCAGCTCGGACCCATACGAGCAGTACTTC.

At least ten counts were recorded for this clonotype. This chain connects TRBV10-1 to TRBJ1-2, with D perhaps matching TRBD1 (5 bases). The CDR3 runs 16 residues. V was clipped by 6 bases and J by 3 bases, with 20 bases between them. Germline-derived CDR1 and CDR2 are WNHNN and SYGVQD (reference sequence). Here the CDR3 DNA reads TGCGCCAGCAGGCTCACGTTGACAGCGGCCTACTATGGCTACACCTTC. It codes for CASRLTLTAAYYGYTF.